The clone carrying this T cell receptor (beta chain) was found once. Its antigen is unknown. Germline trimming cut 3 bases from V and 2 bases from J; bases unmatched to any gene: 2. The CDR3 spans 14 residues. Looked up from germline, CDR1 is ENHRY and CDR2 is SYGVKD. The data are from a study of cytomegalovirus exposure and HLA in healthy donors. Study-wide results and caveats: By HLA locus, TCR association rates varied in a later analysis, with DRB1 showing the most and HLA-C the fewest.

The study ran its PCR with 60 Vbeta and 13 Jbeta primers. Method: immunoSEQ multiplex PCR; TCRdb's copy keeps in-frame clones and lacks some. Altogether roughly 200,000 clones are present, over 65% being singletons, with the ten largest covering roughly 2.6%. The chain is built from TRBV10-3 and TRBJ2-3, with TRBD1 matching 7 bases. The TCR comes from a woman aged 55-69 years in good health and CMV-seropositive. The source material was PBMCs. In DNA form, the CDR3 reads TGTGCCATCAGTGAAGACAGGGACACAGATACGCAGTATTTT. Its protein product is CAISEDRDTDTQYF.